Presented here are 10 T cell receptor beta chains from one specimen sequenced in a study of shared clonotypes between healthy human individuals (dated by TCRdb to 2019 to 2021). Library preparation was by the immunoSEQ multiplex PCR assay. TCRdb limited this immuneACCESS table to in-frame rearrangements with V and J called. A share of clones is missing; checked studies link under half to unresolved V genes, and the rest is unexplained. This sample is represented by fewer than 1.8 million clones; approximately 98.5% of them were singletons. Approximately 0.4% of the sample is in the top ten clones. Sequenced input: naive CD4+ T cells sorted from blood. Interpreted using the paper, the cell subset or site label stands for: CD45RA+ positively selected. Receptors were obtained from a man aged 25-45 years in good health.

Remarks on this clone: Additional DNA sequences in this sample encode the identical CDR3. The chain links TRBV5-1 to TRBJ1-4; possible D gene TRBD1, 5 bases. V lost 0 bases to trimming and J lost 7 bases, with 10 bases between them. CDR1 is SGHRS and CDR2 is YFSETQ in the germline V gene. This CDR3 contains 14 residues. This CDR3 reads CASSLVQGGEKLFF. The CDR3, as DNA: TGCGCCAGCAGCTTGGTCCAGGGCGGTGAAAAACTGTTTTTT.

This clone was seen just once. CDR3 nucleotides: TGTGCCAGCAGCTTAGCGATCCCCCCGGATGAAGAGACCCAGTACTTC. Its protein is CASSLAIPPDEETQYF. This chain uses TRBV7-9 with TRBJ2-5; D not certain. V was shortened by 0 bases and J by 3 bases, with 14 bases between the two germline ends. The CDR3 is 16 residues long. Germline V lookup: CDR1 SEHNR, CDR2 FQNEAQ (reference sequence).

CDR3 bases: TGTGCCAGCAGCCCGACGTTGTTAGCGGGAGGGCCCGACGAGCAGTACTTC. Protein product: CASSPTLLAGGPDEQYF. This rearrangement joins TRBV7-6 to TRBJ2-7; TRBD2 aligns across 11 bases. V lost 5 bases, J lost 5 bases, and 14 bases stayed unmatched. Germline CDR1 and CDR2: SGHVS and FNYEAQ. The CDR3 runs to 17 residues. Combining the CDR3 with reference TRBV7-6 and TRBJ2-7 gives the whole variable domain GAGVSQSPRYKVTKRGQDVALRCDPISGHVSLYWYRQALGQGPEFLTYFNYEAQQDKSGLPNDRFSAERPEGSISTLTIQRTEQRDSAMYRCASSPTLLAGGPDEQYFGPGTRLTVT.

The rearrangement uses TRBV30 and TRBJ2-1, with a tentative D call TRBD2 (5 bases). The germline V and J ends were trimmed by 5 bases and 7 bases, with 15 bases remaining between them. The CDR3 contains 13 residues. Germline values: CDR1 GTSNPN, CDR2 SVGIG (reference sequence). CDR3 sequence reads: CAWSGSGWNEQFF. The CDR3 DNA reads TGTGCCTGGTCGGGGAGCGGATGGAATGAGCAGTTCTTC.

V gene TRBV18 combines with J gene TRBJ2-1; tentative D call: TRBD1 (6 bases). The CDR3 is 15 amino acids. CDR1 is KGHSH and CDR2 is LQKENI in the germline V gene. Deletions cut 2 bases from V and 2 bases from J, with 10 bases between. In DNA, the CDR3 is TGTGCCAGCTCACCAATGACAGGCCCCTACAATGAGCAGTTCTTC. This sequence encodes CASSPMTGPYNEQFF.

To note about this clone: Additional DNA sequences in this sample encode the identical CDR3. The chain combines TRBV18 with TRBJ2-7, with D possibly being TRBD1 or TRBD2 (5 bases each). V was clipped by 6 bases and J by 3 bases, with 12 bases between them. The CDR3 consists of 13 residues. Germline CDR1 KGHSH, CDR2 LQKENI. DNA for the CDR3: TGTGCCAGCTCCCCTGGGGGAAACTACGAGCAGTACTTC. It encodes CASSPGGNYEQYF.

This rearrangement joins TRBV5-6 to TRBJ2-7; D remains unclear. The V end lost 7 bases, the J end lost 3 bases, and 17 bases lay between the germline ends. There are 14 residues in the CDR3. Per germline, CDR1 SGHDT and CDR2 YYEEEE. In nucleotides, the CDR3 is TGTGCCAGCCTTTCAGAACAGAATGACTACGAGCAGTACTTC. It translates to CASLSEQNDYEQYF.

This clone has just one count. The genes are TRBV15 and TRBJ2-2; 8 bases line up with TRBD2. Germline loops: CDR1 LNHNV, CDR2 YYDKDF (reference sequence). CDR3 length equals 16 residues. The J segment lost 4 bases and the V segment lost 1 base, leaving 5 bases of the junction unmatched. The CDR3 DNA reads TGTGCCACCAGCAGAGGTGGGACTAGGACCACCGGGGAGCTGTTTTTT. Residues: CATSRGGTRTTGELFF.

This chain uses TRBV11-2 with TRBJ2-2; TRBD2 is a possible D gene (6 bases). The CDR3 runs to 13 residues. From germline, CDR1 is SGHAT and CDR2 FQNNGV. Trimming shortened V by 8 bases and J by 6 bases, and 13 bases separated the two germline ends. Written as DNA, the CDR3 is TGTGCCAGCGGTATCGGGAGTTCCGGGGAGCTGTTTTTT. Translated: CASGIGSSGELFF.

V and J are TRBV30 and TRBJ1-5; D is possibly TRBD1 (5 bases). Trimming removed 1 base from V and 6 bases from J, with 25 bases in between. CDR3 length equals 18 residues. Germline V gene lookup returns CDR1 GTSNPN and CDR2 SVGIG (reference sequence). The CDR3 reads CAWSGRQRGTRSAQPQHF. The CDR3 nucleotides read TGTGCCTGGAGTGGTCGGCAGCGCGGGACGAGAAGCGCTCAGCCCCAGCATTTT.